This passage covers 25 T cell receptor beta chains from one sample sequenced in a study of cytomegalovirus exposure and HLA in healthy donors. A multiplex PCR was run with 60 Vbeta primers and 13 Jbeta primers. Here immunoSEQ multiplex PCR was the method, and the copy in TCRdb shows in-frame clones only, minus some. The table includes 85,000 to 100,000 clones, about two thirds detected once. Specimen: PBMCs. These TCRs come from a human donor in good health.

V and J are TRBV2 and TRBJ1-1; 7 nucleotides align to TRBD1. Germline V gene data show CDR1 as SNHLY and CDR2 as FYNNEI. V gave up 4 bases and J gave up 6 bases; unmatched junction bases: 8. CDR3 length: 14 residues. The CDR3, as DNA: TGTGCCAGCAGTGTAACGGGACAGCGCTCTGAAGCTTTCTTT. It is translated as CASSVTGQRSEAFF.

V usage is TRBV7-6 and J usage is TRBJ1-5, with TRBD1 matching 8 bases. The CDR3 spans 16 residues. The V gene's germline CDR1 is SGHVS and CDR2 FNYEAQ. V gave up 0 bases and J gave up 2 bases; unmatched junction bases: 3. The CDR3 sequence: CASSLAGQGGNQPQHF. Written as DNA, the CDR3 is TGTGCCAGCAGCTTAGCCGGACAGGGTGGCAATCAGCCCCAGCATTTT.

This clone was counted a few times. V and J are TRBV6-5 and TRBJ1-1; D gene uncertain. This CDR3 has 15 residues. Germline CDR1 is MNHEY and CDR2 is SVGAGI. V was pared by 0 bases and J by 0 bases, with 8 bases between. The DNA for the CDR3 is TGTGCCAGCAGTTACTCTGCCAGATTGAACACTGAAGCTTTCTTT. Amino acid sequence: CASSYSARLNTEAFF.

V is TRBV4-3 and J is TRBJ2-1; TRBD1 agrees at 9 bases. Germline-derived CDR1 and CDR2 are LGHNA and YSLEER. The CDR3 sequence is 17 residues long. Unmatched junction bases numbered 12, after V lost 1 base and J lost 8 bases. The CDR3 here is CASSQVPPGTGYDEQFF. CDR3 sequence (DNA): TGCGCCAGCAGCCAAGTACCCCCCGGGACAGGGTACGATGAGCAGTTCTTC.

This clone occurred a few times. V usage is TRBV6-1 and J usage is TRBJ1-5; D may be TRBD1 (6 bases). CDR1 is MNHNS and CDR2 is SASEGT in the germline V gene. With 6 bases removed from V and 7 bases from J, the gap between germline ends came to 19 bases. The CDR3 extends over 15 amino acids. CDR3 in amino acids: CASSPDSRGRQPQHF. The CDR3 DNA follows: TGTGCCAGCAGCCCCGATAGCAGGGGACGCCAGCCCCAGCATTTT.

The CDR3 loop reads CASSFSGGRTDTQYF. DNA of the CDR3: TGTGCCAGCAGCTTTAGCGGGGGGCGGACAGATACGCAGTATTTT. The rearrangement joins TRBV7-2 to TRBJ2-3, with 10 nucleotides matching TRBD2. Germline V gives CDR1 SGHTA, CDR2 FQGNSA. V was clipped by 3 bases and J by 3 bases; unmatched bases: 3. The length of the CDR3 is 15 residues.

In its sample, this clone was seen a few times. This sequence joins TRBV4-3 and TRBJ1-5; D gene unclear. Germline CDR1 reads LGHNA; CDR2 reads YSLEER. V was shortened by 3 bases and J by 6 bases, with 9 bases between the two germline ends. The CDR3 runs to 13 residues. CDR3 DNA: TGCGCCAGCAGCCAGGCGGAGCGTCAGCCCCAGCATTTT. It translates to CASSQAERQPQHF.

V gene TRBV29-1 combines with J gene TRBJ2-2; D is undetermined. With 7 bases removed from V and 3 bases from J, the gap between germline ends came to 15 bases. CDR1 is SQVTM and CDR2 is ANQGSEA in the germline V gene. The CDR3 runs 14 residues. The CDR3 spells CSAGRSLDTGELFF. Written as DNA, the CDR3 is TGCAGCGCAGGCCGGTCGCTGGACACCGGGGAGCTGTTTTTT.

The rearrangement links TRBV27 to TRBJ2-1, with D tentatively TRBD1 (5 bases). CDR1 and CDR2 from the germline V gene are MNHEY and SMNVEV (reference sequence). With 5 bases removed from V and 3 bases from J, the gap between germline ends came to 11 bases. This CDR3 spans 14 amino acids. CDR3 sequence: CASSPRTFYNEQFF. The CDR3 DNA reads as TGTGCCAGCAGTCCCCGGACATTCTACAATGAGCAGTTCTTC.

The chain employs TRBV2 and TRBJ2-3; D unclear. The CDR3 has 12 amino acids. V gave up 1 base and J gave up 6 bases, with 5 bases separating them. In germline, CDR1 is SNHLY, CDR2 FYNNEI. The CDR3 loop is CASSEERDTQYF. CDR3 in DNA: TGTGCCAGCAGTGAAGAGAGGGATACGCAGTATTTT.

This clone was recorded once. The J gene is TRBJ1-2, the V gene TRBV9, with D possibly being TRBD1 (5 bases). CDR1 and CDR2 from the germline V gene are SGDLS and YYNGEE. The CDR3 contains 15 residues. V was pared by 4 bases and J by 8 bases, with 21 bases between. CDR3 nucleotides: TGTGCCAGCAGCCCACTGGACCCTTGGCAGGGAGGCTACACCTTC. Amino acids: CASSPLDPWQGGYTF. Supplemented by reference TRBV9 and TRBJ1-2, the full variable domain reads DSGVTQTPKHLITATGQRVTLRCSPRSGDLSVYWYQQSLDQGLQFLIQYYNGEERAKGNILERFSAQQFPDLHSELNLSSLELGDSALYFCASSPLDPWQGGYTFGSGTRLTVV.

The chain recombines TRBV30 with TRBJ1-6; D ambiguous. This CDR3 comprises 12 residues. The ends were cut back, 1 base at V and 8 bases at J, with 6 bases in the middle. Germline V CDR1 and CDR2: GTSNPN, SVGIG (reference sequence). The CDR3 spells CAWSASYSPLHF. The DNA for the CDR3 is TGTGCCTGGAGTGCCTCTTATTCACCCCTCCACTTT. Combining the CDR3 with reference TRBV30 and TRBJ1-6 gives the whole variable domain SQTIHQWPATLVQPVGSPLSLECTVEGTSNPNLYWYRQAAGRGLQLLFYSVGIGQISSEVPQNLSASRPQDRQFILSSKKLLLSDSGFYLCAWSASYSPLHFGNGTRLTVT.

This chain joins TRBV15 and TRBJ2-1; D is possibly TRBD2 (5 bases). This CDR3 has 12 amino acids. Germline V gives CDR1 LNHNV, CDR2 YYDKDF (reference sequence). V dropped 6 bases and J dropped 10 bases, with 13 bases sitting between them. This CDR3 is CATRKEPGEQFF. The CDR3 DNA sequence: TGTGCCACCAGAAAAGAACCGGGAGAGCAGTTCTTC.

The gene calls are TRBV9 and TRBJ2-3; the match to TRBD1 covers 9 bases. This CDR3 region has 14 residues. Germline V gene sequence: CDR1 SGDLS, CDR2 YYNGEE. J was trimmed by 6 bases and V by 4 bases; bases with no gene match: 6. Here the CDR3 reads CASSSRTGGDTQYF. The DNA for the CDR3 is TGTGCCAGCAGCTCCCGAACAGGGGGCGATACGCAGTATTTT. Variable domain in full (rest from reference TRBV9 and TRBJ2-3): DSGVTQTPKHLITATGQRVTLRCSPRSGDLSVYWYQQSLDQGLQFLIQYYNGEERAKGNILERFSAQQFPDLHSELNLSSLELGDSALYFCASSSRTGGDTQYFGPGTRLTVL.

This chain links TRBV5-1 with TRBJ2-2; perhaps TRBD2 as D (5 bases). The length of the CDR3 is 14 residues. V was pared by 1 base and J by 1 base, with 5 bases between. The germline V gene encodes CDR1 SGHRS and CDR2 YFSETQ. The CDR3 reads CASSLRGNTGELFF. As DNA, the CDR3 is TGCGCCAGCAGCTTGCGGGGGAACACCGGGGAGCTGTTTTTT.

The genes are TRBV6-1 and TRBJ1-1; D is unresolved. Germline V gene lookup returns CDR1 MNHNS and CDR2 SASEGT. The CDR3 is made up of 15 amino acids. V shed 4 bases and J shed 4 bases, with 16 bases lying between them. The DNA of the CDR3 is TGTGCCAGCAGTGTAGCGGCAGGCCAAGTCACTGAAGCTTTCTTT. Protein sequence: CASSVAAGQVTEAFF.

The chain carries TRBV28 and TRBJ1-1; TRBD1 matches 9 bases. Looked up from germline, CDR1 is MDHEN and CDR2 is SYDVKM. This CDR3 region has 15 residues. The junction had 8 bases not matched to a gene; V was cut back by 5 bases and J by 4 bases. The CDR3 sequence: CASSGQGFAGTEAFF. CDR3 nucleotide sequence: TGTGCCAGCAGTGGACAGGGGTTCGCGGGCACTGAAGCTTTCTTT.

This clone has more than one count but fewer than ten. The DNA for the CDR3 is TGCGCCAGCAGCTTGGGAGGGGGAAGGTCCTACGAGCAGTACTTC. This encodes CASSLGGGRSYEQYF. The V gene is TRBV5-1, the J gene TRBJ2-7; D perhaps matches TRBD1 (6 bases). Trimming took 0 bases from V and 1 from J, leaving 11 bases between them. CDR1 is SGHRS and CDR2 is YFSETQ in the germline V gene. This CDR3 is built from 15 residues.

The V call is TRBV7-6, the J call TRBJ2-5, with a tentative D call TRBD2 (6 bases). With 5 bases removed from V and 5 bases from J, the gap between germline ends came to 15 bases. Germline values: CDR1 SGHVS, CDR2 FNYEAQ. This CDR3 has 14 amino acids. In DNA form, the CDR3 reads TGTGCCAGCAGCGTAGGGACTGTCTTGGAGACCCAGTACTTC. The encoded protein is CASSVGTVLETQYF.

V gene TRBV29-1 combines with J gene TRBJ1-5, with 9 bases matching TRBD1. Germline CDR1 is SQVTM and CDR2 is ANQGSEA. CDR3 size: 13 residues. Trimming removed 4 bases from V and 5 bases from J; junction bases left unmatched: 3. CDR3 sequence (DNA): TGCAGCGTTGGGCGGGACAGGGATCAGCCCCAGCATTTT. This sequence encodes CSVGRDRDQPQHF.

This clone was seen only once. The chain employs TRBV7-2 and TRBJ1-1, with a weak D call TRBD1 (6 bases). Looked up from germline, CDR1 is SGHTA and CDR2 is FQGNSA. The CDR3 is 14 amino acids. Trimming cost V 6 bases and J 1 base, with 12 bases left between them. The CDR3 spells CASSRIRGNTEAFF. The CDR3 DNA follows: TGTGCCAGCAGTCGTATCAGGGGGAACACTGAAGCTTTCTTT.

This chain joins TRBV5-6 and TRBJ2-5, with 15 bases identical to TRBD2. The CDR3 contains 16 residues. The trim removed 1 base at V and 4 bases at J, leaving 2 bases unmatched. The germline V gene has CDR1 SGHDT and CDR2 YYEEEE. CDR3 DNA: TGTGCCAGCAGCTTGTGGGGACTAGCGGGAGGAGAGACCCAGTACTTC. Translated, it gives CASSLWGLAGGETQYF. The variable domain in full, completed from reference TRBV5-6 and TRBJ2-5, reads DAGVTQSPTHLIKTRGQQVTLRCSPKSGHDTVSWYQQALGQGPQFIFQYYEEEERQRGNFPDRFSGHQFPNYSSELNVNALLLGDSALYLCASSLWGLAGGETQYFGPGTRLLVL.

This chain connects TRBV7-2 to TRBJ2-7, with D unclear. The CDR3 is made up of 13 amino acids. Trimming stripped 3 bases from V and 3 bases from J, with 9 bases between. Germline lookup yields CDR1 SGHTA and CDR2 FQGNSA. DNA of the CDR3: TGTGCCAGCAGCTTCCGCGAGAGCTACGAGCAGTACTTC. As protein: CASSFRESYEQYF.

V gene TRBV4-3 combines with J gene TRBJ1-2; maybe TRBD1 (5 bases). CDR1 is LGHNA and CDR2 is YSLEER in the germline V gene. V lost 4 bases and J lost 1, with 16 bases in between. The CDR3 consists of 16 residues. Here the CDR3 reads CASSLTGTQVNYGYTF. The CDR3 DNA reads TGCGCCAGCAGCCTGACCGGGACTCAGGTTAACTATGGCTACACCTTC.

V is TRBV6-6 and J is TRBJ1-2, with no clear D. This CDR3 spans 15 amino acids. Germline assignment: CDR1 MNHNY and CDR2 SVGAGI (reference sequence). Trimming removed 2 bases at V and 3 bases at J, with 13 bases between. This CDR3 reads CASSYSRAADYGYTF. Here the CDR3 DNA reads TGTGCCAGCAGTTACAGTCGCGCGGCGGACTATGGCTACACCTTC.